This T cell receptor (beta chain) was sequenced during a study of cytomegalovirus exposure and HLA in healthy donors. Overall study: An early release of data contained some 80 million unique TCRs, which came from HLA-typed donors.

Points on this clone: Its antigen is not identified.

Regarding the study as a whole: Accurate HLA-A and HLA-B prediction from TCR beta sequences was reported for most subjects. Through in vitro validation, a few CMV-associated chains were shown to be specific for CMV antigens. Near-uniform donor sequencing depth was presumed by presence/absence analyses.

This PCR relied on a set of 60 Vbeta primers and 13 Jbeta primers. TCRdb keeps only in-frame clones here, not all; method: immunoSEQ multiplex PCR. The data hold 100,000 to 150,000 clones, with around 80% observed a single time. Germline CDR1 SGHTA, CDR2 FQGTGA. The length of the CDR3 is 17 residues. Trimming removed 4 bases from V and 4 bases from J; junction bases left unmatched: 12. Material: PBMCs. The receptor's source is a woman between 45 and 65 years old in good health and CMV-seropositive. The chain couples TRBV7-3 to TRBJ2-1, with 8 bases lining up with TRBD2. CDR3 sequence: CASSWIPGLGGYNEQFF. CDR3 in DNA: TGTGCCAGCAGCTGGATCCCGGGACTAGGGGGGTACAATGAGCAGTTCTTC.